Below, one T cell receptor beta chain is given with its context. The antigen remains undetermined. This record comes from a study of T-cell memory formation after mild COVID-19. The study, taken as a whole, reports: Confirmation was lacking for SARS-CoV-2 specificity of second-wave clones that peaked on day 37.

J lost 4 bases, V lost 2 bases, and 4 bases had no gene match. Per germline, CDR1 LNHNV and CDR2 YYDKDF (reference sequence). The CDR3 covers 15 residues. TCRdb reanalysed the 5' RACE reads using MiXCR and keeps one entry per CDR3 protein. The sample contains about 160,000 distinct CDR3 sequences, less than 40% of which appear only once. Material: PBMCs or a T cell subset sorted from them (not recorded which). The source of this sequence is an adult woman who had mild COVID-19 (a few samples of this study predate the infection). Cell type and time point are not known. This chain links TRBV15 with TRBJ2-3; 9 nucleotides align to TRBD1. CDR3 protein: CATSRRTGAADTQYF. The CDR3 coding sequence is TGTGCCACCAGCAGAAGGACAGGGGCGGCAGATACGCAGTATTTT.